One TCR beta chain is described in this entry. Its antigen remains unknown. Germline V gene lookup returns CDR1 MDHEN and CDR2 SYDVKM. The V gene end was trimmed by 5 bases and the J gene end by 8 bases; junction bases not matched to a gene: 6. CDR3 length: 13 residues. As defined, naive CD8 cells were CD45RO-negative and positively selected for CCR7, with terminally differentiated effector memory CD45RA+ cells excluded. Nashville, Tennessee was home to all donors, who were Caucasian adults. These data originate in a study of shared clonotypes between healthy human individuals. Study-level points and caveats: Shared clonotypes: about 5% naive CD4, roughly 3.8% naive CD8, around 2.2% memory CD4, about 0.4% memory CD8.

For sorted subsets, 200 ng DNA per replicate equaled around 30,000 T cell genomes. Assay: immunoSEQ multiplex PCR; the TCRdb copy retains only in-frame clones and omits some. The sample lists around 1,900,000 clones; around 93% were seen once. J is TRBJ2-1 and V is TRBV28, with 7 bases identical to TRBD2. The sequenced material came from naive CD8+ T cells from PBMCs. This TCR came from a man younger than 30 in good health. Some clones in this sample may be carry-over from other donors' samples. This chain's CDR3 is CASSILAWDEQFF. DNA of the CDR3: TGTGCCAGCAGTATACTAGCGTGGGATGAGCAGTTCTTC.